This T cell receptor beta chain is from a study of CXCR3-negative and CXCR3-positive naive CD8 T cells. General study results and limits: CXCR3-positive naive cells carried more hydrophobic TRB CDR3s than CXCR3-negative ones. Naive subsets did not differ in surface CD5, and TRB CDR3 properties served to infer TCR strength.

This CDR3 has 13 amino acids. Germline assignment: CDR1 SQVTM and CDR2 ANQGSEA. By phenotype, naive CD8+ T cells were CD45RO-CCR7+CD27+CD95-. UMI labels and 5' RACE were used to prepare the TRB cDNA libraries. TCRdb re-called the 5' RACE reads and gives one entry per CDR3 protein, without DNA. The sample table sets out 150,000 to 180,000 distinct CDR3 sequences. On this clonotype itself: What it recognizes is unknown.

The sequenced material came from naive CXCR3+ CD8+ T cells from blood. Documented subset: CD45RO-CCR7+CD27+CD95- naive CD8+ T cells expressing CXCR3 (TNR3+). This receptor was obtained from a human donor in good health. Some clones in this sample may be carry-over from other donors' samples. The chain links TRBV29-1 to TRBJ1-2. This CDR3 is CSVELAGTYGYTF. The full variable domain, in which reference TRBV29-1 and TRBJ1-2 provide the parts outside the CDR3, is SAVISQKPSRDICQRGTSLTIQCQVDSQVTMMFWYRQQPGQSLTLIATANQGSEATYESGFVIDKFPISRPNLTFSTLTVSNMSPEDSSIYLCSVELAGTYGYTFGSGTRLTVV.